What follows is one T cell receptor (beta chain) and its context. Compared with germline, one end of the junction differs, possibly owing to a read error. CD4+ cell separation produced CD45RA+ naive and CD45RA-negative memory subsets. The sample belongs to a study of shared clonotypes between healthy human individuals. Authors' methods: From ImmunoSEQ came sequences covering only the junction and carrying no quality scores, so filtering differed. Assay used: immunoSEQ multiplex PCR; TCRdb lists only in-frame clones, some missing. V and J calls and clone size are as listed in that table; D and trimming were resolved from the DNA. The sample contains a few million clones, almost 96% of which appear only once. Per the germline V gene, CDR1 is SSHAT and CDR2 is FNYEAQ (reference sequence). CDR3 length equals 13 residues.

Source material: naive CD4+ T cells sorted from blood. Subset noted: CD45RA+ positively selected. This sequence originates from a man aged 18 to 30 in good health. The rearrangement uses TRBV7-7 and TRBJ1-4; unclear D gene. The CDR3 loop is CASSLDLGRPLFF. CDR3 nucleotide sequence: TGTGCTAGCAGCCTAGACCTAGGCCGGCCTCTGTTTTTT.